This TCR beta chain was captured by sequencing in a study of T cell changes during pregnancy in multiple sclerosis. This CDR3 has 13 amino acids. The V gene's germline CDR1 is SNHLY and CDR2 FYNNEI. The ends were cut back, 0 bases at V and 5 bases at J, with 8 bases in the middle. Method: immunoSEQ multiplex PCR; TCRdb's copy keeps in-frame clones and lacks some. Of under 120,000 clones detected, 90% to 95% appear once; the ten largest clones hold roughly 3.5%. This TCR derives from a female donor with multiple sclerosis, enrolled in a pregnancy study. V gene TRBV2 combines with J gene TRBJ2-7; D gene ambiguous. Sample: peripheral blood, taken after pregnancy. CDR3 DNA: TGTGCCAGCAGTGAAGCCGTCTTCCACGAGCAGTACTTC. It encodes CASSEAVFHEQYF.